The 8 T cell receptor beta chains given below trace back to one sample, sequenced in a study of T cell clonality in common variable immunodeficiency (dated by TCRdb to between 2015 and 2017). The library was generated by the immunoSEQ multiplex PCR assay. TCRdb retrieved this table from immuneACCESS and kept in-frame rearrangements only. Not all clones are present; in checked studies, unresolved V genes account for under half, and no reason is known for the remainder. For this sample the table reports about 35,000 clones, with no clone seen just once. The ten largest clones represent around a tenth of the sample. The source material was peripheral blood mononuclear cells. The receptors derive from a person aged 18 to 70 in good health.

This clone was detected many times. The sequence runs out 3 residues before the end of the CDR3; the remainder is reconstructed from the germline J gene. The rearrangement uses TRBV5-1 and TRBJ2-3, with TRBD2 matching over 9 bases. Unmatched junction bases numbered 7, after V lost 6 bases and J lost 2 bases. The CDR3 has 15 amino acids. The germline gives CDR1 SGHRS, CDR2 YFSETQ. The covered CDR3 bases are TGCGCCAGCACCCCCCTAGCGGGGACCACAGATACG. Residues: CASTPLAGTTDT. The entire CDR3 sequence reads CASTPLAGTTDTQYF.

This clone was seen many times. The read finishes 3 residues shy of the CDR3 end, and the germline J gene is used to complete it. J is TRBJ2-7 and V is TRBV7-8, with TRBD1 matching 8 bases. From germline, CDR1 is SGHVS and CDR2 FQNEAQ. V dropped 7 bases and J dropped 6; count of bases not matched to a gene: 17. This CDR3 is 16 amino acids long. This CDR3 reads CASKGRQGHGWGEQYF. The DNA read from the CDR3 is TGTGCCAGCAAAGGGAGACAGGGGCACGGTTGGGGCGAG.

This clone came up many times. The read terminates 3 residues ahead of where the CDR3 ends, so the germline J gene completes it. The chain employs TRBV5-1 and TRBJ2-2, with TRBD1 matching 9 bases. The CDR3 runs to 15 residues. Germline V gene lookup returns CDR1 SGHRS and CDR2 YFSETQ. Losses at the gene ends were 3 bases for V and 3 bases for J; bases not matched to a gene: 3. The chain's CDR3 is CASSSGTGYTGELFF. Incomplete CDR3 DNA: TGCGCCAGCAGCTCGGGGACAGGGTACACCGGGGAG.

This clone was recorded at least ten times. From the germline J gene comes the end of the CDR3, since the read stops 3 residues before it. J is TRBJ2-3 and V is TRBV2; 7 bases are a match to TRBD2. CDR3 length equals 15 residues. With 6 bases clipped from V and 6 bases from J, the junction kept 12 bases outside the gene matches. Germline CDR1 reads SNHLY; CDR2 reads FYNNEI. The sequenced CDR3 bases are TGTGCCAGCAGATCGGAGGGAGGGAAGGGGGATACG. It codes for CASRSEGGKGDT. From start to end, the CDR3 is CASRSEGGKGDTQYF.

This clone was picked up a small number of times. The missing CDR3 end, 3 residues past where the read stops, is filled in from the germline J gene. The rearrangement uses TRBV13 and TRBJ2-2, with 13 positions matching TRBD2. CDR1 and CDR2 from the germline V gene are PRHDT and FYEKMQ (reference sequence). This CDR3 spans 19 amino acids. The ends lost 4 bases at V and 6 bases at J; junction bases unmatched: 14. This CDR3 reads CASSSFGLAGAYAAGELFF. The sequenced CDR3 bases are TGTGCCAGCAGCTCCTTTGGACTAGCGGGAGCCTATGCTGCCGGGGAG.

This clone was recorded at least ten times. The sequence runs out 3 residues before the end of the CDR3; the remainder is reconstructed from the germline J gene. The rearrangement joins TRBV19 to TRBJ2-2; TRBD2 aligns across 7 bases. CDR3 length: 15 amino acids. Germline V CDR1 and CDR2: LNHDA, SQIVND (reference sequence). With V trimmed by 6 bases and J by 1 base, 5 bases remained unmatched. CDR3 residues: CASSPSGKNTGELFF. CDR3 DNA (partial): TGTGCCAGTAGCCCTAGCGGAAAGAACACCGGGGAG.

A remark on this clone: The read terminates 3 residues before the CDR3 end, so the remaining end is supplied by the germline J gene. The chain employs TRBV7-2 and TRBJ1-1, with D possibly matching TRBD1 (6 bases). The CDR3 has 15 residues. V gave up 5 bases and J gave up 0 bases, with 13 bases separating them. Germline values: CDR1 SGHTA, CDR2 FQGNSA. Here the CDR3 reads CASSATGQLNTEAFF. The CDR3 DNA, read in part, is TGTGCCAGCAGCGCCACCGGACAGCTGAACACTGAA.

As for this clone: The sequence runs out 3 residues before the end of the CDR3; the remainder is reconstructed from the germline J gene. This rearrangement joins TRBV19 to TRBJ1-2; D is perhaps TRBD1 (5 bases). The germline CDR1 and CDR2 sequences are LNHDA and SQIVND (reference sequence). The CDR3 loop spans 13 amino acids. The CDR3 sequence is CASSIVGGSDYTF. CDR3 DNA, as far as it was read: TGTGCCAGTAGTATAGTGGGGGGGAGTGAC.